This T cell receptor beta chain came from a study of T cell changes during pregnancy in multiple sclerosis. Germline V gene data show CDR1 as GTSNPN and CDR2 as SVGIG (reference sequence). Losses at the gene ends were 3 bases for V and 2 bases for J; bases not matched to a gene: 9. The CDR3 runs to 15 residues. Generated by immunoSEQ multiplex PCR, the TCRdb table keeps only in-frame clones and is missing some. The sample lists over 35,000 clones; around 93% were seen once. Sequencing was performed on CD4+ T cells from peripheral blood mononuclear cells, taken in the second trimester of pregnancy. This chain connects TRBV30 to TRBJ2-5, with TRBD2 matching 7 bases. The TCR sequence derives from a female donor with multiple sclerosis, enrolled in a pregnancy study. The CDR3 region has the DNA TGTGCCTGGAGGTCTGGAGCTAGCGGACAAGAGACCCAGTACTTC. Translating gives CAWRSGASGQETQYF.